Shown below are 14 T cell receptor beta chains from a single sample sequenced in a study of blood T cell repertoires in COVID-19. Clones were read by immunoSEQ multiplex PCR, and TCRdb kept only the in-frame ones, dropping some. This table holds fewer than 35,000 clones, roughly 90% found once. The source material was peripheral blood. The receptor set was obtained from a man in his forties or fifties with active or convalescent COVID-19.

The chain links TRBV2 to TRBJ2-6, with D unresolved. V was clipped by 2 bases and J by 0 bases, with 8 bases between them. The germline gives CDR1 SNHLY, CDR2 FYNNEI. CDR3 size: 16 residues. This CDR3 reads CASSESGNSGANVLTF. The CDR3 DNA reads TGTGCCAGCAGTGAATCAGGAAACTCTGGGGCCAACGTCCTGACTTTC.

The chain uses TRBV28 and TRBJ2-7; D possibly corresponds to TRBD1 (7 bases). The V gene's germline CDR1 is MDHEN and CDR2 SYDVKM. The CDR3 sequence is 14 residues long. Trimming shortened V by 8 bases and J by 2 bases, and 16 bases separated the two germline ends. CDR3 sequence reads: CASRGGGSPYEQYF. CDR3 DNA sequence: TGTGCCAGCCGAGGAGGGGGCTCCCCCTACGAGCAGTACTTC.

This chain links TRBV28 with TRBJ1-2, with TRBD1 as a possible D gene (6 bases). The CDR3 covers 13 residues. Germline assignment: CDR1 MDHEN and CDR2 SYDVKM. Between the trimmed V and J ends, which lost 3 bases and 4 bases, there was a span of 9 bases. CDR3 residues: CASSLRGLYGYTF. CDR3 DNA sequence: TGTGCCAGCAGTTTGCGGGGGCTCTATGGCTACACCTTC.

CDR3 coding DNA: TGTGCCAGCAGCCCCCAGACAGGGGGCAATCAGCCCCAGCATTTT. This codes for CASSPQTGGNQPQHF. The genes are TRBV7-2 and TRBJ1-5; 8 nucleotides align to TRBD1. V was pared by 5 bases and J by 2 bases, with 5 bases of the junction left unmatched. The CDR3 loop spans 15 amino acids. CDR1 and CDR2 (germline): SGHTA, FQGNSA.

V gene TRBV6-5 combines with J gene TRBJ2-1; D ambiguous. Germline CDR1 reads MNHEY; CDR2 reads SVGAGI. Trimming pared 5 bases from V and 6 bases from J, leaving 14 bases between. The CDR3 spans 14 residues. CDR3 protein: CASSNRVPPNEQFF. The CDR3 DNA sequence: TGTGCCAGCAGTAACCGGGTCCCGCCCAATGAGCAGTTCTTC.

V is TRBV7-2 and J is TRBJ1-6, with D unresolved. This CDR3 is 16 amino acids long. V lost 4 bases, J lost 0 bases, and 10 bases lay in between. CDR1 is SGHTA, CDR2 FQGNSA, per germline. The CDR3 nucleotides read TGTGCCAGCAGCTACCGGTCGAGCTCCTATAATTCACCCCTCCACTTT. Protein: CASSYRSSSYNSPLHF.

The gene calls are TRBV4-1 and TRBJ2-7; the match to TRBD2 covers 12 bases. The trim removed 2 bases at V and 3 bases at J, leaving 5 bases unmatched. The CDR3 runs to 16 residues. The germline gives CDR1 MGHRA, CDR2 YSYEKL. The CDR3 bases are TGCGCCAGCAGCCAACCAACTAGCGGGGGGTACTACGAGCAGTACTTC. Translating it yields CASSQPTSGGYYEQYF.

This chain joins TRBV28 and TRBJ1-4; 9 bases line up with TRBD1. The germline gives CDR1 MDHEN, CDR2 SYDVKM. The V and J ends lost 4 bases and 7 bases, in that order; junction bases with no gene match: 4. This CDR3 contains 14 residues. The CDR3 is CASSSGTGFEKLFF. The DNA for the CDR3 is TGTGCCAGCAGTTCCGGGACAGGGTTTGAAAAACTGTTTTTT.

The V and J genes are TRBV7-8 and TRBJ2-1; D is possibly TRBD1 (5 bases). Looked up from germline, CDR1 is SGHVS and CDR2 is FQNEAQ. The CDR3 length is 16 residues. Trimming stripped 4 bases from V and 1 base from J, with 14 bases between. The CDR3 DNA sequence: TGTGCCAGCAGCTCGATGGGGCCAACTTCCTACAATGAGCAGTTCTTC. Protein sequence: CASSSMGPTSYNEQFF. Full variable domain (remainder filled in from reference TRBV7-8 and TRBJ2-1): GAGVSQSPRYKVAKRGQDVALRCDPISGHVSLFWYQQALGQGPEFLTYFQNEAQLDKSGLPSDRFFAERPEGSVSTLKIQRTQQEDSAVYLCASSSMGPTSYNEQFFGPGTRLTVL.

The gene calls are TRBV19 and TRBJ2-1; 7 positions match TRBD2. J gave up 9 bases and V 4 bases, and 6 bases lay outside the gene matches. The CDR3 spans 13 residues. CDR1 is LNHDA, CDR2 SQIVND, per germline (reference sequence). The CDR3 DNA follows: TGTGCCAGTAGTAGATCGTCGGGGGGTGAGCAGTTCTTC. This codes for CASSRSSGGEQFF.

This chain connects TRBV12-2 to TRBJ1-1; TRBD1 was called by the table and not checked on the DNA. TRBV12-2 corresponds to a pseudogene. The CDR3 has 18 amino acids. DNA of the CDR3: TGTGCAAGTCGCTTAGCGCAAGGCAGGGGGCAGGCAGTCACTGAAGCTTTCTTT. Protein sequence: CASRLAQGRGQAVTEAFF.

The chain joins TRBV19 to TRBJ1-1; 7 bases fit TRBD1. V was pared by 3 bases and J by 2 bases, with 9 bases of the junction left unmatched. This CDR3 is 16 amino acids long. CDR1 and CDR2 (germline): LNHDA, SQIVND (reference sequence). CDR3 DNA sequence: TGTGCCAGTAGTATCCGGACAGGCCGGGGAAACACTGAAGCTTTCTTT. Amino acid sequence: CASSIRTGRGNTEAFF. Full variable domain (rest looked up from reference TRBV19 and TRBJ1-1): DGGITQSPKYLFRKEGQNVTLSCEQNLNHDAMYWYRQDPGQGLRLIYYSQIVNDFQKGDIAEGYSVSREKKESFPLTVTSAQKNPTAFYLCASSIRTGRGNTEAFFGQGTRLTVV.

The CDR3 region is CASTSYRNKNTEAFF. CDR3 nucleotide sequence: TGTGCCAGCACTTCTTACAGGAATAAGAACACTGAAGCTTTCTTT. This rearrangement joins TRBV27 to TRBJ1-1; possible D gene TRBD1, 5 bases. This CDR3 spans 15 amino acids. V dropped 7 bases and J dropped 1 base, with 16 bases sitting between them. The germline V gene has CDR1 MNHEY and CDR2 SMNVEV (reference sequence).

The chain joins TRBV25-1 to TRBJ1-6; TRBD1 matches at 11 bases. Germline-derived CDR1 and CDR2 are MGHDK and SYGVNS. This CDR3 is 17 amino acids long. With 2 bases clipped from V and 4 bases from J, the junction kept 4 bases outside the gene matches. The CDR3 DNA is TGTGCCAGCAGTGAAGGGGACAGGGGGTTATATAATTCACCCCTCCACTTT. It is translated as CASSEGDRGLYNSPLHF.